This TCR beta chain stems from a study of cytomegalovirus exposure and HLA in healthy donors. CDR1 and CDR2 (germline): SNHLY, FYNNEI. V was shortened by 3 bases and J by 2 bases, with 11 bases between the two germline ends. This CDR3 has 15 amino acids. The data were produced by immunoSEQ multiplex PCR, yet TCRdb's version contains in-frame clones alone and is incomplete. The sample contains some 180,000 clones, about 81% of which appear only once. This TCR derives from a woman in her 30s in good health and CMV-seronegative. J is TRBJ1-5 and V is TRBV2, with a tentative D call TRBD1 (6 bases). Sequencing was carried out using PBMCs. CDR3: CASSEGAGGNQPQHF. The CDR3 region has the DNA TGTGCCAGCAGTGAGGGGGCAGGGGGCAATCAGCCCCAGCATTTT. Complete variable domain (other parts from reference TRBV2 and TRBJ1-5): EPEVTQTPSHQVTQMGQEVILRCVPISNHLYFYWYRQILGQKVEFLVSFYNNEISEKSEIFDDQFSVERPDGSNFTLKIRSTKLEDSAMYFCASSEGAGGNQPQHFGDGTRLSIL.